This TCR beta chain was identified during a study of T cells in Graves' hyperthyroidism and ophthalmopathy. Preceding any ophthalmopathy symptoms, the blood sample dates from first hyperthyroidism diagnosis. Using RNA transcripts as the source, TCR beta CDR3 regions were amplified. RT-PCR in the first round (using the HTBI primer set) targeted the TCR CDR3. Each CDR3 protein gets one entry after TCRdb re-called the multiplex PCR reads with MiXCR. Of 250,000 or so distinct CDR3 sequences listed, roughly 15% are singletons. CDR3 length: 14 amino acids. V lost 4 bases and J 2 bases, leaving 9 bases between the germline ends. Germline loops: CDR1 SGHRS, CDR2 YFSETQ.

Specimen: blood. This TCR was recovered from a middle-aged woman with Graves' hyperthyroidism that later progressed to Graves' ophthalmopathy. The chain employs TRBV5-1 and TRBJ1-4; weak D call: TRBD1 (6 bases). For the CDR3, the DNA is TGCGCCAGCAGCAAGGGGGGGACTAATGAAAAACTGTTTTTT. Its translation is CASSKGGTNEKLFF.